Sequencing of this T cell receptor (beta chain) was carried out in a study of T cell changes during pregnancy in multiple sclerosis. The V gene's germline CDR1 is SNHLY and CDR2 FYNNEI. CDR3 length equals 13 residues. Assay: immunoSEQ multiplex PCR; the TCRdb copy retains only in-frame clones and omits some. This table has 55,000 to 70,000 clones, approximately 90% appearing once. For this clone: The junction departs from germline at one end; a sequencing error may be responsible.

The source material was peripheral blood, sampled in the first trimester of pregnancy. The sequence was collected from a female donor with multiple sclerosis, enrolled in a pregnancy study. This chain links TRBV2 with TRBJ2-3, with 8 bases matching TRBD1. CDR3 residues: CATIPGGTDTQYF. CDR3 bases: TGTGCCACTATTCCAGGGGGCACGGATACGCAGTATTTT.